One sample yielded the 2 T cell receptor beta chains listed below, sequenced in a study of a mutant IDH1 vaccine in newly diagnosed glioma. The time point was: baseline, week 1 (first vaccination visit). The treatment was: pre-vaccination baseline after standard-of-care therapy. Sequencing was performed with immunoSEQ multiplex PCR; in TCRdb, only in-frame clones are kept and a portion is missing. Of under 80,000 clones detected, 65% to 90% appear once; the ten largest clones hold over 2.5%. The material was PBMCs, obtained from a glioma patient treated with radiotherapy, temozolomide or both. These receptors were obtained from a man between 25 and 39 years old with glioma.

The chain uses TRBV5-6 and TRBJ2-2, with D unresolved. CDR3 length equals 13 residues. CDR1 is SGHDT, CDR2 YYEEEE, per germline. Trimming took 4 bases from V and 7 from J, leaving 11 bases between them. CDR3 residues: CASSLGRNGELFF. The DNA of the CDR3 is TGTGCCAGCAGCCTAGGACGTAACGGGGAGCTGTTTTTT. Filled out from reference TRBV5-6 and TRBJ2-2, the complete variable domain reads DAGVTQSPTHLIKTRGQQVTLRCSPKSGHDTVSWYQQALGQGPQFIFQYYEEEERQRGNFPDRFSGHQFPNYSSELNVNALLLGDSALYLCASSLGRNGELFFGEGSRLTVL.

The chain carries TRBV7-2 and TRBJ2-5; maybe TRBD2 (6 bases). CDR3 length equals 15 residues. Trimming took 3 bases from V and 4 from J, leaving 15 bases between them. The germline gives CDR1 SGHTA, CDR2 FQGNSA. The CDR3 DNA follows: TGTGCCAGCAGCTTGGGACTCCCCAGAGGAGAGACCCAGTACTTC. Translated, it gives CASSLGLPRGETQYF.